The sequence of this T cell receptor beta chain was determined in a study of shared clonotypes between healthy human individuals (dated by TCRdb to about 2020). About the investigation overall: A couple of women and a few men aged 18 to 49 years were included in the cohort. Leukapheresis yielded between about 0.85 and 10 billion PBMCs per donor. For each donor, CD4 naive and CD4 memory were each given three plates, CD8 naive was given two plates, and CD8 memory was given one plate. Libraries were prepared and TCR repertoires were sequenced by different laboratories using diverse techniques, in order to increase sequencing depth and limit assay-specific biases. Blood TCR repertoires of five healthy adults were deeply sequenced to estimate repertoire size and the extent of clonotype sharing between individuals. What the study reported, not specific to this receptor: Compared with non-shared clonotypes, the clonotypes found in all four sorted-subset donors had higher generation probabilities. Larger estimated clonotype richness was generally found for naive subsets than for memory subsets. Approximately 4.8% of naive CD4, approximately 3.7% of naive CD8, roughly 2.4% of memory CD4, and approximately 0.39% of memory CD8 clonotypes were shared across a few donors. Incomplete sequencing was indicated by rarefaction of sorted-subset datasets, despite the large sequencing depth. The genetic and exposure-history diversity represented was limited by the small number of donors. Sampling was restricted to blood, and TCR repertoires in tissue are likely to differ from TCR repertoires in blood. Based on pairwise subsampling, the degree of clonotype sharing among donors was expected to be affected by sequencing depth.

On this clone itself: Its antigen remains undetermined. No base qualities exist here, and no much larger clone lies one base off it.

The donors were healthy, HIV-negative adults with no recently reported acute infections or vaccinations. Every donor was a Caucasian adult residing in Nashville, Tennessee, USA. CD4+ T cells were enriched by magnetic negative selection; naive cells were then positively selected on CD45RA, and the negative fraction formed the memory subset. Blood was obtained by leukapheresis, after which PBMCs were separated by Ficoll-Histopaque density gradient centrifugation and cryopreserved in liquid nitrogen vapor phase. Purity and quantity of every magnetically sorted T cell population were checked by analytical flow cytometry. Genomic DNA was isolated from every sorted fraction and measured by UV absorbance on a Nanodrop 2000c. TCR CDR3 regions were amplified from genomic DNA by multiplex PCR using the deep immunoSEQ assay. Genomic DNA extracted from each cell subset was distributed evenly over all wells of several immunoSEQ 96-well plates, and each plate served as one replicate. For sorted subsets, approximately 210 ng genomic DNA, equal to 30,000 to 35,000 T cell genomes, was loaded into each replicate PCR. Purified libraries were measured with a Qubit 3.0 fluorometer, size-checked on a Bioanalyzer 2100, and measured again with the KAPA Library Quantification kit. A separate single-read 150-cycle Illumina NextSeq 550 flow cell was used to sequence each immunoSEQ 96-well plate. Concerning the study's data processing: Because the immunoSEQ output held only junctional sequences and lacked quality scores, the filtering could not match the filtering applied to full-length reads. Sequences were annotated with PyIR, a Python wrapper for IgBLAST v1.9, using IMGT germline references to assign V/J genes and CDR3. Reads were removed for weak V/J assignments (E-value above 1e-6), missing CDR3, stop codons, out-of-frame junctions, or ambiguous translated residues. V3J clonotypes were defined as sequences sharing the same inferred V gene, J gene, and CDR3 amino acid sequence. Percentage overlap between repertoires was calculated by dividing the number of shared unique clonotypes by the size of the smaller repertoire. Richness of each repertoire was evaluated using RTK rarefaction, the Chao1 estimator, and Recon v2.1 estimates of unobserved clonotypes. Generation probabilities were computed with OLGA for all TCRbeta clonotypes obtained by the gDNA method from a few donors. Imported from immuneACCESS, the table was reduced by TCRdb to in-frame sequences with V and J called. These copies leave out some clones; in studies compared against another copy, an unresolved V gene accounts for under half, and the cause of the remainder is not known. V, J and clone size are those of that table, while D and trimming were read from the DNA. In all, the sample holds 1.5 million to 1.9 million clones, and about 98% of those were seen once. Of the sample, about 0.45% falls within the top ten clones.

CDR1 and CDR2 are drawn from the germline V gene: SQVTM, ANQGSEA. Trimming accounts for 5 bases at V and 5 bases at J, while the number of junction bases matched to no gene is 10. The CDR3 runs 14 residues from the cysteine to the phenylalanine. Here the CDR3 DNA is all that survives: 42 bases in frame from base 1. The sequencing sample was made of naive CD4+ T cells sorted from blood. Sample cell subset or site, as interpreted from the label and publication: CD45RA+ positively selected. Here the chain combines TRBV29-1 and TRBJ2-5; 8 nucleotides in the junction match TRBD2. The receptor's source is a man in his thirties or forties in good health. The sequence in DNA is TGCAGCGTTACGTCGGGGGGGAGCGTGGAGACCCAGTACTTC. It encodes CSVTSGGSVETQYF.